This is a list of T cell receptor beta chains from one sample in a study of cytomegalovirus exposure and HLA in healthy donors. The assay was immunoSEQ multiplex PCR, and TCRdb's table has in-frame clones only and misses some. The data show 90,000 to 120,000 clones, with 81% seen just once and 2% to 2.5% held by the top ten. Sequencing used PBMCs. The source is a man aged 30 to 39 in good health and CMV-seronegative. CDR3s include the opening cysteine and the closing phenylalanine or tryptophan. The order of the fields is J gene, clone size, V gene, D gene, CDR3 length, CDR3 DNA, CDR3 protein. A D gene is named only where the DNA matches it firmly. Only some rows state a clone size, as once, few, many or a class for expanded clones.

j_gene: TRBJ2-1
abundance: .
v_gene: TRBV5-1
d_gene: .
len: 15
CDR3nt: TGCGCCAGCAGCTCCCACCCCGGGGGAGGCAATGAGCAGTTCTTC
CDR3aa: CASSSHPGGGNEQFF

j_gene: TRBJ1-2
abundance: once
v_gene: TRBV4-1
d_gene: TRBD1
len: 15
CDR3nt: TGCGCCAGCAGCCAACCCTTGGACAGGGGCGATGGCTACACCTTC
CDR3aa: CASSQPLDRGDGYTF

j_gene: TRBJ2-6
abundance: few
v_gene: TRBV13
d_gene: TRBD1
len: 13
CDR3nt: TGTGCCAGCAGCTTCAGGGGGCCTAACGTCCTGACTTTC
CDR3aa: CASSFRGPNVLTF

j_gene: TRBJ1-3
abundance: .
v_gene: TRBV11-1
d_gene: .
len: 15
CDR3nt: TGTGCCAGCAGCCTAGGGCCGGGATCTGGAAACACCATATATTTT
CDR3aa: CASSLGPGSGNTIYF

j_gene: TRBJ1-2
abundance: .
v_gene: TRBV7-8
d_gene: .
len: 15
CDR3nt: TGTGCCAGCAGCCCTGAGGCGGTGTACCGCCGTGGCTACACCTTC
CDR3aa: CASSPEAVYRRGYTF

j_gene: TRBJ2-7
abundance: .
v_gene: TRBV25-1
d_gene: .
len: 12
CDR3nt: TGTGCCAGCTCCCGGGAATACTACGAGCAGTACTTC
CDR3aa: CASSREYYEQYF

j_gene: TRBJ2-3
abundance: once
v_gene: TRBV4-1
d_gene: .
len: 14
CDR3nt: TGCGCCAGCAGCCAAGACCCTAGCACAGATACGCAGTATTTT
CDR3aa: CASSQDPSTDTQYF

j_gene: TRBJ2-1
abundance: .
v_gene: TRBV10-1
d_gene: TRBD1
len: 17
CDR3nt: TGCGCCAGCAGCGGGGACAGGGGGGCCCTTCGATACAATGAGCAGTTCTTC
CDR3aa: CASSGDRGALRYNEQFF

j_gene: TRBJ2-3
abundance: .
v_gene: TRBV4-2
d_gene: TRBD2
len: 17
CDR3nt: TGTGCCAGCAGCCAGAGAGCGGGGCCCGCAAGCACAGATACGCAGTATTTT
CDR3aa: CASSQRAGPASTDTQYF

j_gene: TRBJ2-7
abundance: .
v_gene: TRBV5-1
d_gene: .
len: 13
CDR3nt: TGCGCCAGCAGCTTGGGAGCCTTCGTCGAGCAGTACTTC
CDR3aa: CASSLGAFVEQYF

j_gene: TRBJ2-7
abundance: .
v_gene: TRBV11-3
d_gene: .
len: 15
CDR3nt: TGTGCCAGCAGCTCCTTCTACCGAAAGCCCTACGAGCAGTACTTC
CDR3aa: CASSSFYRKPYEQYF

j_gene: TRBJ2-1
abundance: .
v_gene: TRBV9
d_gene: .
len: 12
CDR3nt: TGTGCCAGCTCGGCAGGGCCCAATGAGCAGTTCTTC
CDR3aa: CASSAGPNEQFF

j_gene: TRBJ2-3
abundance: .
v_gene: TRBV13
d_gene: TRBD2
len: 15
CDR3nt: TGTGCCAGCAGCTTGCGTCTAGCGGCCACAGATACGCAGTATTTT
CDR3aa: CASSLRLAATDTQYF

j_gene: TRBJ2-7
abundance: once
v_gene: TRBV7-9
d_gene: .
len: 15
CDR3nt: TGTGCCAGCAGCTTCCCGGGGGGCTCTAGCTACGAGCAGTACTTC
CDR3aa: CASSFPGGSSYEQYF

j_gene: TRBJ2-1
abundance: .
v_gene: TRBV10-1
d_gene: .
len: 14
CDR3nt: TGCGCCAGCAGTGAGTCGACTCGGAGGGATGAGCAGTTCTTC
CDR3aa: CASSESTRRDEQFF

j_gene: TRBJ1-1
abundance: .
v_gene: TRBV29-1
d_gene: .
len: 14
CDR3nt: TGCAGCGTGGATCGGGGGAAGGGTGTCACTGAAGCTTTCTTT
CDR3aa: CSVDRGKGVTEAFF

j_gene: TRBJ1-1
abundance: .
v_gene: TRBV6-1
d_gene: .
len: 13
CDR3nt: TGTGCCAGCGGGCATTTTTTGAACACTGAAGCTTTCTTT
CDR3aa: CASGHFLNTEAFF

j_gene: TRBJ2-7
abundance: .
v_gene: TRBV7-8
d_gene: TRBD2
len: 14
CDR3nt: TGTGCCAGCAGCTTGTCCGGGACTAGTCGGGAGCAGTACTTC
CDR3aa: CASSLSGTSREQYF

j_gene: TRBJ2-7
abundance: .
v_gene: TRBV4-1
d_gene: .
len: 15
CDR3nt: TGCGCCAGCAGCCCCCTACAGGGGCGGGACCACGAGCAGTACTTC
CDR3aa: CASSPLQGRDHEQYF

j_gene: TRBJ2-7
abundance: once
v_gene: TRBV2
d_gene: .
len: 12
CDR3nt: TGTGCTAGCCGACTAGGCCCTTACGAGCAGTACTTC
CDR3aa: CASRLGPYEQYF

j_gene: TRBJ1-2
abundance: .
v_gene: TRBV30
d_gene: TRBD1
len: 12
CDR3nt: TGTGCCTGGAGTGTAGGGACAGATGGCTACACCTTC
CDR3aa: CAWSVGTDGYTF

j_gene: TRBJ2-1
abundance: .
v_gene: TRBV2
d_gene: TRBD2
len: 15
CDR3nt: TGTGCCAGCAGTCGAGGACTAGCGGGGGGCAATGAGCAGTTCTTC
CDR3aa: CASSRGLAGGNEQFF

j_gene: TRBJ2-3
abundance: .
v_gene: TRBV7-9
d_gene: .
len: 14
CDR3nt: TGTGCCAGCAGCTTAGGCGGAAACACAGATACGCAGTATTTT
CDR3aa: CASSLGGNTDTQYF

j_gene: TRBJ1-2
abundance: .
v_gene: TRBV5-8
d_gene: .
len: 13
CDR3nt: TGTGCCAGCAGCAGAAACCGGGATTTTGGCTACACCTTC
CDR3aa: CASSRNRDFGYTF

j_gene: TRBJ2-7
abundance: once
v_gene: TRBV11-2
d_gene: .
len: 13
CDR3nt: TGTGCCAGCAGCTTAGGGGCCTCCTACGAGCAGTACTTC
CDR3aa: CASSLGASYEQYF

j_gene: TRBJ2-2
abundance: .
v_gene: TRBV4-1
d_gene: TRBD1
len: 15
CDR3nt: TGCGCCAGCAGCCAACGGACAGGCTCGATGGGGGAGCTGTTTTTT
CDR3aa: CASSQRTGSMGELFF

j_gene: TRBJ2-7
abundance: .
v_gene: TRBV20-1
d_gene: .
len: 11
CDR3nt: TGCAGTGCCAGGGCAGGGCTCGAGCAGTACTTC
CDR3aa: CSARAGLEQYF

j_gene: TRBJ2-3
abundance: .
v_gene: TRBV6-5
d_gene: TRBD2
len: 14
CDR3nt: TGTGCCAGCACCAAAGGACTAGTAGCGGATACGCAGTATTTT
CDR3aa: CASTKGLVADTQYF

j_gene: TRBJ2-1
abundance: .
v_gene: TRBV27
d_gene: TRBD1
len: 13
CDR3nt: TGTGCCAGCAGAAGACAGGGTGGCGATGAGCAGTTCTTC
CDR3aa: CASRRQGGDEQFF

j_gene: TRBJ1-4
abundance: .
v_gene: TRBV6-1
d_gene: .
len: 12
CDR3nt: TGTGCCAGCAGGGCAGGGGACGAAAAACTGTTTTTT
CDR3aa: CASRAGDEKLFF

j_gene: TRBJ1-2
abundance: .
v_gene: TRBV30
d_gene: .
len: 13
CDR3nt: TGTGCCTGGAGTGTCTCGGTCAACTATGGCTACACCTTC
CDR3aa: CAWSVSVNYGYTF

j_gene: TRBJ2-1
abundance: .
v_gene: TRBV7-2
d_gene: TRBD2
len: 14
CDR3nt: TGTGCCAGCAGCTTGGGACTGGGGAGGGATGAGCAGTTCTTC
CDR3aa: CASSLGLGRDEQFF

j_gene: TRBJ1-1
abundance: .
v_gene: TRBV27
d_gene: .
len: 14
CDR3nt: TGTGCCAGCAGTTCCGCAGATATGAACACTGAAGCTTTCTTT
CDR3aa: CASSSADMNTEAFF

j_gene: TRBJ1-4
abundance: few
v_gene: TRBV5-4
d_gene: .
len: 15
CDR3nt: TGTGCCAGCAGCTGGAGGAATGGGGTGGATGAAAAACTGTTTTTT
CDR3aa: CASSWRNGVDEKLFF

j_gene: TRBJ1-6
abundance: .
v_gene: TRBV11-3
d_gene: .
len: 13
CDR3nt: TGTGCCAGCAGCCGGGATTATAATTCACCCCTCCACTTT
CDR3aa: CASSRDYNSPLHF

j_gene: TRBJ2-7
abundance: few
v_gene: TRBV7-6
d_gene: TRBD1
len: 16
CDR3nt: TGTGCCAGCAGCTTAGGTTCCCGCGGGACAGGGGGGGAGCAGTACTTC
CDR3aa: CASSLGSRGTGGEQYF

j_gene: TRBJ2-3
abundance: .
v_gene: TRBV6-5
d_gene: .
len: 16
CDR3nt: TGTGCCAGCAGTTACGAAGGCGGGATTAGCACAGATACGCAGTATTTT
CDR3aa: CASSYEGGISTDTQYF

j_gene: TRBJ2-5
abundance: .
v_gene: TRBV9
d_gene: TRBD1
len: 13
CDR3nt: TGTGCCAGCAGCCCCGGGACAGAAGAGACCCAGTACTTC
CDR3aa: CASSPGTEETQYF

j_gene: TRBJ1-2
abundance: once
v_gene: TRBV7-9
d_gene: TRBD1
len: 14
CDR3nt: TGTGCCAGCAGTTCTAGTCAGGGGGCCCCGTACTACACCTTC
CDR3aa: CASSSSQGAPYYTF

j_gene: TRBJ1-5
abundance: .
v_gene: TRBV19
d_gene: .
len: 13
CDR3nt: TGTGCCAGTCTAGACAGTGGCAATCAGCCCCAGCATTTT
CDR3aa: CASLDSGNQPQHF

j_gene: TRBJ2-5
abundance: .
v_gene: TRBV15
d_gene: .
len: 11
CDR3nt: TGTGCCACCAGCCTTCGAGAGACCCAGTACTTC
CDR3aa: CATSLRETQYF

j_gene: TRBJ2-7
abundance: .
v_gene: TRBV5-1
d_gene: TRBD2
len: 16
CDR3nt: TGCGCCAGCAGCTTGGCCGGTAGCGGGAGGGCGTCCGAGCAGTACTTC
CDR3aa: CASSLAGSGRASEQYF

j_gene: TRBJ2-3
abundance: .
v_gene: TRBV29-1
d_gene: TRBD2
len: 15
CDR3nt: TGCAGCGTTCTGGAGACTAGCGGTAGCACAGATACGCAGTATTTT
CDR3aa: CSVLETSGSTDTQYF

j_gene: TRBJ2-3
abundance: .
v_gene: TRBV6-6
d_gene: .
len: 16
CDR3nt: TGTGCCAGCATCCAAAGAGGGCGAACGGGGACAGATACGCAGTATTTT
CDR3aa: CASIQRGRTGTDTQYF

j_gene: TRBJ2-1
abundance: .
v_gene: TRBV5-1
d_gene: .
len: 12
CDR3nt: TGCGCCAGCAGCTTGGGGGCTAATGAGCAGTTCTTC
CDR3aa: CASSLGANEQFF

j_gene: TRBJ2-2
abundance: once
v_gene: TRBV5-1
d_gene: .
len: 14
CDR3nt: TGCGCCAGCAGCTTCACAGGGAACACCGGGGAGCTGTTTTTT
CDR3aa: CASSFTGNTGELFF